The clone carrying this TCR delta chain came up a few times. Germline assignment: CDR1 GEAIGNYY and CDR2 EKD. The junction had 4 bases not matched to a gene; V was cut back by 0 bases and J by 0 bases. This CDR3 spans 17 amino acids. TCRdb fed the reads to CATT. The data hold about 4,000 delta-chain clones, with around 40% observed a single time. The data are from a study of gamma-delta chains in newborns, infants, children. Study-level background: Microbial exposure reportedly drives polyclonal innate γδ T cell expansion after birth.

This clonotype was obtained from a child who was a newborn, infant or young child, either healthy, febrile or measles-vaccinated (not recorded which). Sequencing was performed on blood, taken at week 6. The chain couples TRDV2 to TRDJ1, with 12 bases aligning to TRDD3. For the CDR3, the DNA is TGTGCCTGTGACACCGCTGGGGGATACGGGTACACCGATAAACTCATCTTT. Translating it yields CACDTAGGYGYTDKLIF.